This note documents a single T cell receptor (beta chain) sequence. One Seattle source followed patients from active infection through their disease course. Sequenced by immunoSEQ multiplex PCR; TCRdb stores in-frame clones only, minus some. This table has some 300,000 clones, 85% to 90% appearing once. The data were obtained in a study of blood T cell repertoires in COVID-19. The V gene's germline CDR1 is LGHNT and CDR2 FRNRAP. The V end was cut by 5 bases, the J end by 8 bases, with 15 bases between. The CDR3 is made up of 13 amino acids. The rearrangement joins TRBV12-5 to TRBJ1-1, with D perhaps TRBD1 (5 bases). This TCR was recovered from a woman in her 50s with COVID-19, enrolled during active disease. Sequencing was performed on peripheral blood. As DNA, the CDR3 is TGTGCTAGTGGTCCGTCCAGGGTTACCGAAGCTTTCTTT. Translation: CASGPSRVTEAFF. Full variable domain (outside the CDR3, taken from reference TRBV12-5 and TRBJ1-1): DARVTQTPRHKVTEMGQEVTMRCQPILGHNTVFWYRQTMMQGLELLAYFRNRAPLDDSGMPKDRFSAEMPDATLATLKIQPSEPRDSAVYFCASGPSRVTEAFFGQGTRLTVV.